Listed here is a single T cell receptor beta chain. The table came from immunoSEQ multiplex PCR; TCRdb's copy has only in-frame clones and leaves some out. Of tens of thousands of clones listed, roughly 90% are singletons. The data were obtained in a study of T cell changes during pregnancy in multiple sclerosis. CDR1 and CDR2 from the germline V gene are MGHRA and YSYEKL. Deletions cut 0 bases from V and 5 bases from J, with 13 bases between. The CDR3 sequence is 15 residues long. The starting material was peripheral blood, obtained in the second trimester of pregnancy. This rearrangement joins TRBV4-1 to TRBJ2-5, with D unclear. The sequence was obtained from a female donor in good health, enrolled as a control in a pregnancy study. CDR3 in amino acids: CASSQDFWPGETQYF. The CDR3 region has the DNA TGCGCCAGCAGCCAAGACTTCTGGCCCGGGGAGACCCAGTACTTC.